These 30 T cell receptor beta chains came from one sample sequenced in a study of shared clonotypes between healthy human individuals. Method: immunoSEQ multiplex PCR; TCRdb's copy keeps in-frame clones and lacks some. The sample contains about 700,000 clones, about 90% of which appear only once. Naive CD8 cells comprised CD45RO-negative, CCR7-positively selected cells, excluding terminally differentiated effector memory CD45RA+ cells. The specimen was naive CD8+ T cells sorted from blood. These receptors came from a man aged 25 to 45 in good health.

The CDR3 protein is CASRASGTGHRSGNTIYF. The CDR3 DNA reads as TGTGCCAGCAGAGCAAGCGGGACAGGCCACAGGTCTGGAAACACCATATATTTT. The chain combines TRBV7-9 with TRBJ1-3; TRBD1 agrees at 8 bases. J was trimmed by 1 base and V by 6 bases; bases with no gene match: 14. Germline-derived CDR1 and CDR2 are SEHNR and FQNEAQ (reference sequence). The CDR3 length is 18 residues.

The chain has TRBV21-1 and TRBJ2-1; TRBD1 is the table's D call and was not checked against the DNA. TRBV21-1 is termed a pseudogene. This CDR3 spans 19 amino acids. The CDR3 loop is CASSQRVPRQGGSYNEQFF. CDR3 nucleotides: TGTGCCAGCAGCCAAAGAGTTCCCAGACAGGGGGGGTCCTACAATGAGCAGTTCTTC.

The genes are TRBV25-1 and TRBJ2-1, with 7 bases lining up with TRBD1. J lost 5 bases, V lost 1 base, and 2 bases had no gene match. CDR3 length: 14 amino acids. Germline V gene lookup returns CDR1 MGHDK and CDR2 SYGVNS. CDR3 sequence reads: CASSEWGQNNEQFF. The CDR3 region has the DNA TGTGCCAGCAGTGAATGGGGACAGAACAATGAGCAGTTCTTC.

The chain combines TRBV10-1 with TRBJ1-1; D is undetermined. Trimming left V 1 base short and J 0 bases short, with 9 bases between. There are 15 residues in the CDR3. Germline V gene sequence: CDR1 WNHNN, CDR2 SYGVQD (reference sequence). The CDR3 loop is CASSEYRALNTEAFF. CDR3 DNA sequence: TGCGCCAGCAGTGAGTATCGAGCCCTGAACACTGAAGCTTTCTTT.

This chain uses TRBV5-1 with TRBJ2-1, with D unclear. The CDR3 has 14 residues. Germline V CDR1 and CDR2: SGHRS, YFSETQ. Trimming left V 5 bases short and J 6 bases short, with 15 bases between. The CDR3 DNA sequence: TGCGCCAGCAGGGGTGTGGGTTACGGCAATGAGCAGTTCTTC. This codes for CASRGVGYGNEQFF.

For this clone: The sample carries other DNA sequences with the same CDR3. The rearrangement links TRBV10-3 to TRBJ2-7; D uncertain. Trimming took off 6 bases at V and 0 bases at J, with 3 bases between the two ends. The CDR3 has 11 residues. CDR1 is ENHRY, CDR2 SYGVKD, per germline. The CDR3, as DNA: TGTGCCATCAGAAACTCCTACGAGCAGTACTTC. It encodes CAIRNSYEQYF.

CDR3 DNA sequence: TGCGCCAGCAGCCAAGGAGCGGGAGATTACAATGAGCAGTTCTTC. Its protein product is CASSQGAGDYNEQFF. The gene calls are TRBV4-1 and TRBJ2-1; 8 nucleotides line up with TRBD2. Per germline, CDR1 MGHRA and CDR2 YSYEKL. V trimming: 1 base; J trimming: 4 bases; junction bases outside the gene matches: 3. There are 15 residues in the CDR3.

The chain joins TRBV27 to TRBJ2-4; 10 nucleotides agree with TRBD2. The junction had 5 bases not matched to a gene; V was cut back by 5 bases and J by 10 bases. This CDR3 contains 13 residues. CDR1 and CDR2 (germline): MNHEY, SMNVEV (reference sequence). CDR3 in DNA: TGTGCCAGCAGTCCCTGGACTAGCGGAATTCAGTACTTC. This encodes CASSPWTSGIQYF.

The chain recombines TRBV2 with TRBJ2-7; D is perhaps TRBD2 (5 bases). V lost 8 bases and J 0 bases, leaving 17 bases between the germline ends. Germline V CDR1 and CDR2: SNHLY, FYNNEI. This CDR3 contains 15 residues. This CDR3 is CASFRFATSSYEQYF. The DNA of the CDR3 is TGTGCCAGCTTCCGGTTTGCTACTAGCTCCTACGAGCAGTACTTC.

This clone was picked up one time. The chain's CDR3 is CASSPNGGGVRSYEQYF. The DNA for the CDR3 is TGTGCCAGCAGTCCCAATGGAGGGGGTGTACGCTCCTACGAGCAGTACTTC. J is TRBJ2-7 and V is TRBV28, with D perhaps assigned TRBD1 or TRBD2 (6 bases each). V was pared by 5 bases and J by 0 bases, with 20 bases between. Germline V gene data show CDR1 as MDHEN and CDR2 as SYDVKM. CDR3 size: 17 residues.

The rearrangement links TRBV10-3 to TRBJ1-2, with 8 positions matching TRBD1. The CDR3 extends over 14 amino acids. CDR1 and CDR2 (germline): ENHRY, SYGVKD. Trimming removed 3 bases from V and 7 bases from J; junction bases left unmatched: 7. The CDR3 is CAISDAGGELGYTF. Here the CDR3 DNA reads TGTGCCATCAGTGATGCAGGGGGCGAGCTTGGCTACACCTTC.

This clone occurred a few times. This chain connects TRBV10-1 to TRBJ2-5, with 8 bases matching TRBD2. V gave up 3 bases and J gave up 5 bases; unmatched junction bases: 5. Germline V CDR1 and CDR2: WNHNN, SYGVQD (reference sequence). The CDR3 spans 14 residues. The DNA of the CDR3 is TGCGCCAGCAGTGAAAGCGGGAGAGGGGAGACCCAGTACTTC. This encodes CASSESGRGETQYF.

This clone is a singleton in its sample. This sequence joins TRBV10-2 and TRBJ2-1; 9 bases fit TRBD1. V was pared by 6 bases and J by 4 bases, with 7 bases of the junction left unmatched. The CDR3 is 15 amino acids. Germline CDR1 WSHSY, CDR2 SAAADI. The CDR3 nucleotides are TGCGCCAGCAGCGCTGGGACAGGGATGTACAATGAGCAGTTCTTC. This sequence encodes CASSAGTGMYNEQFF.

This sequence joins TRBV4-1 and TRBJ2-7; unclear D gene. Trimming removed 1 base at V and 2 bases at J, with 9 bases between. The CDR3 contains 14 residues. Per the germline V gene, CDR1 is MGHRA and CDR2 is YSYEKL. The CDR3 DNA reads TGCGCCAGCAGCCAAGTCCAGAGCGCCTACGAGCAGTACTTC. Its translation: CASSQVQSAYEQYF.

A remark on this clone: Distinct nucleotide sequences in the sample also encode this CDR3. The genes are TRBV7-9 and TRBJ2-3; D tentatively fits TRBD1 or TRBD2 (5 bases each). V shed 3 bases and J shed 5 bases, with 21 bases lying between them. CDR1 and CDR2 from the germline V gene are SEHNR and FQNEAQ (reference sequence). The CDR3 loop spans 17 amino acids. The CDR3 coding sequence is TGTGCCAGCAGCTTCCTAAAAACTGTAAGGGACGAAGATACGCAGTATTTT. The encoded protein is CASSFLKTVRDEDTQYF.

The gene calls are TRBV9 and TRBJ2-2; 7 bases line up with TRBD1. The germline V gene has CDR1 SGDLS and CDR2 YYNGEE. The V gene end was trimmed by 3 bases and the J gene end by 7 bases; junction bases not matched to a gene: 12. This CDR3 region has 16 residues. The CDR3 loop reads CASSAHRGWGNGELFF. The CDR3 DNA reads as TGTGCCAGCAGCGCCCACAGGGGCTGGGGGAACGGGGAGCTGTTTTTT.

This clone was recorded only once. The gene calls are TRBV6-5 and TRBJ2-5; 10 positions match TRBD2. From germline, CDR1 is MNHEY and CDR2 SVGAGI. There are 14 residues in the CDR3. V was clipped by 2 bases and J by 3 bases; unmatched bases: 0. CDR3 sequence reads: CASSYGLAEETQYF. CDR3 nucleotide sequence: TGTGCCAGCAGTTACGGACTAGCGGAAGAGACCCAGTACTTC.

In DNA form, the CDR3 reads TGTGCCAGCAGTTACAGGGGGCCTGGCGAGCAGTACTTC. It is translated as CASSYRGPGEQYF. J is TRBJ2-7 and V is TRBV28, with TRBD1 matching over 9 bases. Trimming at V came to 4 bases and at J to 6 bases, leaving 4 bases not matched to a gene. The CDR3 covers 13 residues. CDR1 MDHEN and CDR2 SYDVKM come from the germline V gene.

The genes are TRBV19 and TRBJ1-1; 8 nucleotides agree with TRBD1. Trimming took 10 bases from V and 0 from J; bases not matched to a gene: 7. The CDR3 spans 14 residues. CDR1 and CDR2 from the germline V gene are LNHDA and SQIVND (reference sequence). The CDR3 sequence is CATGDRGMNTEAFF. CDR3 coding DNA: TGTGCCACCGGTGACAGGGGAATGAACACTGAAGCTTTCTTT.

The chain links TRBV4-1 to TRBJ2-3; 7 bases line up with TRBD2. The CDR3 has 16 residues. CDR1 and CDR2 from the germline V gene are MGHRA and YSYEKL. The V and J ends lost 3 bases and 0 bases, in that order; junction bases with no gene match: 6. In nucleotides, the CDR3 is TGCGCCAGCAGCCAGGCGACTAGCAGTAGCACAGATACGCAGTATTTT. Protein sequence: CASSQATSSSTDTQYF.

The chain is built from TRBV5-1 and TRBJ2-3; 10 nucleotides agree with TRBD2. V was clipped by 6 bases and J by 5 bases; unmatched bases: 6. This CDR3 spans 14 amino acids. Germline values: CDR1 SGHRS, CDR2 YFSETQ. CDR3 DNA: TGCGCCAGCAAACCGAGCGGGAGGGAAGATACGCAGTATTTT. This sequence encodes CASKPSGREDTQYF.

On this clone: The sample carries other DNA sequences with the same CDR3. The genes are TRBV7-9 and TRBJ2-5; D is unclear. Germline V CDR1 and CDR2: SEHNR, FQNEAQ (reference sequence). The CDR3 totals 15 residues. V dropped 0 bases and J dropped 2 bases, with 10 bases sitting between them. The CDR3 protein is CASSLATSGQETQYF. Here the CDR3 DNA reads TGTGCCAGCAGCTTAGCCACGTCAGGTCAAGAGACCCAGTACTTC.

The CDR3 region is CAWRREGSNQPQHF. CDR3 coding DNA: TGTGCCTGGCGAAGGGAGGGGAGCAATCAGCCCCAGCATTTT. The chain couples TRBV30 to TRBJ1-5; D possibly corresponds to TRBD1 (5 bases). There are 14 residues in the CDR3. Trimming left V 5 bases short and J 1 base short, with 12 bases between. The germline CDR1 and CDR2 sequences are GTSNPN and SVGIG (reference sequence).

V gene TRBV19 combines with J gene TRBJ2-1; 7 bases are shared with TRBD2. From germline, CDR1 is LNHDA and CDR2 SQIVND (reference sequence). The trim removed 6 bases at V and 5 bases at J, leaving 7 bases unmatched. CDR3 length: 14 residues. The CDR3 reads CASSWGGGNNEQFF. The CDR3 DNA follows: TGTGCCAGTAGCTGGGGGGGAGGGAACAATGAGCAGTTCTTC.

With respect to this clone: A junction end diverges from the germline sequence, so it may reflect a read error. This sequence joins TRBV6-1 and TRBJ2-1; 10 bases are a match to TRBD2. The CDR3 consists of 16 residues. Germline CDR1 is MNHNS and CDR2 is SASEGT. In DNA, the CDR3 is TGTGCCAGCAGCGAAGGTCCACTAGCGGGAATGGGTGAGCAGTTCTTC. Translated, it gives CASSEGPLAGMGEQFF.

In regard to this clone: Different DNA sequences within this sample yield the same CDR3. CDR3 region: CASSLGTGELFF. CDR3 nucleotide sequence: TGTGCCAGCAGTTTAGGTACCGGGGAGCTGTTTTTT. The gene calls are TRBV28 and TRBJ2-2; no clear D. The CDR3 runs to 12 residues. Germline V lookup: CDR1 MDHEN, CDR2 SYDVKM. V dropped 2 bases and J dropped 5 bases, with 3 bases sitting between them.

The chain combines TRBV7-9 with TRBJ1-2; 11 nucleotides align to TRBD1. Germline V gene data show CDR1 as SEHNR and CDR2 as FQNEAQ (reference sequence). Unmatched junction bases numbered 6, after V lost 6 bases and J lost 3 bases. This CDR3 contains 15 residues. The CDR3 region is CASSSGQGAYYGYTF. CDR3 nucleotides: TGTGCCAGCAGTTCCGGACAGGGGGCCTACTATGGCTACACCTTC.

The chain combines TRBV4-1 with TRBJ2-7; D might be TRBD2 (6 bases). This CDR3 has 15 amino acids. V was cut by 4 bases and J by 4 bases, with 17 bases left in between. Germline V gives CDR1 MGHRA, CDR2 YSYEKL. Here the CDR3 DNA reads TGCGCCAGCAGCCCGAAGTTTGGGGGGTTATACGAGCAGTACTTC. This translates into CASSPKFGGLYEQYF.

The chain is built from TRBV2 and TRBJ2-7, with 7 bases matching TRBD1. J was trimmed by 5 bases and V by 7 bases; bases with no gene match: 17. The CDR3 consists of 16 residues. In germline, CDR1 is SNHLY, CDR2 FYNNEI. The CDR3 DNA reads TGTGCCAGCAATAGCCCGGGACAGACAAACCTCGACGAGCAGTACTTC. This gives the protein CASNSPGQTNLDEQYF.

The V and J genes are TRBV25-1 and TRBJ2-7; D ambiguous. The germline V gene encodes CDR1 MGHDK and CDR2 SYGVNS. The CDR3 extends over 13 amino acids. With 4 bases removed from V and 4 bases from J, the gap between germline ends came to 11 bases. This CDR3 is CASSGGNRYEQYF. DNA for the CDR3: TGTGCCAGCAGTGGAGGAAACAGATACGAGCAGTACTTC.